This entry lists 18 T cell receptor beta chains sequenced from one sample in a study of post-analysis software for immune sequencing data. General observations from the study: Elevated frequency relative to controls characterized several TRBV segments in patients, TRBV5-6, TRBV5-1 and TRBV20-1 among them.

Their target antigens are unknown. Built from TCR beta cDNA, the libraries had unique molecular identifiers in them. TCRdb analysed the PCR reads with MiXCR anew, one entry per CDR3 protein. The sample holds approximately 400,000 distinct CDR3 sequences, less than 40% seen once. Material: blood. The origin of the receptors is a girl aged 5-17 years with multiple sclerosis.

The V and J genes are TRBV20-1 and TRBJ1-1, with D uncertain. This CDR3 has 15 residues. V was trimmed by 5 bases and J by 5 bases, leaving 21 bases between them. Per germline, CDR1 DFQATT and CDR2 SNEGSKA (reference sequence). The DNA for the CDR3 is TGCAGTGCTGCCCCCTCGCAGGCAACGGGGACTGAAGCTTTCTTT. It encodes CSAAPSQATGTEAFF.

A few counts support this clonotype. The rearrangement links TRBV4-2 to TRBJ2-5; D is possibly TRBD2 (5 bases). The germline V gene encodes CDR1 LGHNA and CDR2 YNFKEQ. This CDR3 spans 15 amino acids. The V and J ends lost 4 bases and 4 bases respectively, with 16 bases between them. CDR3 protein: CASSRTPGSRETQYF. Written as DNA, the CDR3 is TGTGCCAGCAGCCGAACTCCGGGATCTAGAGAGACCCAGTACTTC.

This sequence joins TRBV12-3 or TRBV12-4 and TRBJ1-2; no clear D gene. The CDR3 runs 11 residues. The germline V and J ends were trimmed by 3 bases and 7 bases, with 6 bases remaining between them. The CDR3 region is CASSFDRGYTF. DNA of the CDR3: TGTGCCAGCAGTTTTGATCGTGGCTACACCTTC.

V and J are TRBV6-5 and TRBJ1-1; D is unclear. This CDR3 is 14 amino acids long. The V end was cut by 6 bases, the J end by 6 bases, with 17 bases between. Germline assignment: CDR1 MNHEY and CDR2 SVGAGI. The CDR3 spells CASSPLEGLPEAFF. The CDR3 DNA sequence: TGTGCCAGCAGCCCCTTAGAAGGTCTCCCTGAAGCTTTCTTT.

This clonotype appeared a few times. The chain links TRBV5-1 to TRBJ2-1; D remains ambiguous. Germline CDR1 and CDR2: SGHRS and YFSETQ. The CDR3 length is 15 residues. V was cut by 0 bases and J by 0 bases, with 7 bases left in between. The CDR3 loop is CASSLAAGSYNEQFF. The CDR3 bases are TGCGCCAGCAGCTTGGCGGCCGGCTCCTACAATGAGCAGTTCTTC.

This clonotype has just a few counts. The gene calls are TRBV7-9 and TRBJ2-7; D may be TRBD1 (6 bases). The V gene lost 4 bases and the J gene lost 2 bases, with 12 bases spanning the gap. Germline loops: CDR1 SEHNR, CDR2 FQNEAQ (reference sequence). There are 14 residues in the CDR3. CDR3 DNA: TGTGCCAGCAGCTCCCGGACAGCAGCCTACGAGCAGTACTTC. Its protein product is CASSSRTAAYEQYF. The full variable domain, completed using reference TRBV7-9 and TRBJ2-7, is DTGVSQNPRHKITKRGQNVTFRCDPISEHNRLYWYRQTLGQGPEFLTYFQNEAQLEKSRLLSDRFSAERPKGSFSTLEIQRTEQGDSAMYLCASSSRTAAYEQYFGPGTRLTVT.

This clonotype was found a few times. The chain employs TRBV7-2 and TRBJ1-1; D may be TRBD1 (5 bases). The ends were cut back, 3 bases at V and 6 bases at J, with 20 bases in the middle. Germline CDR1 is SGHTA and CDR2 is FQGNSA. This CDR3 is built from 16 residues. The CDR3 sequence is CASSLIRLGTASEAFF. CDR3 DNA: TGTGCCAGCAGCTTGATTCGCCTGGGGACGGCCTCTGAAGCTTTCTTT.

The sample holds a few counts of this clonotype. This rearrangement joins TRBV7-2 to TRBJ2-5; TRBD2 is a possible D gene (6 bases). Deletions cut 6 bases from V and 4 bases from J, with 18 bases between. Germline CDR1 SGHTA, CDR2 FQGNSA. The length of the CDR3 is 15 residues. DNA of the CDR3: TGTGCCAGCAGTACCGTCCCGGGGGTTTTAGAGACCCAGTACTTC. Its translation: CASSTVPGVLETQYF.

The rearrangement joins TRBV9 to TRBJ2-1, with TRBD1 matching over 9 bases. Germline assignment: CDR1 SGDLS and CDR2 YYNGEE. This CDR3 is built from 14 residues. Trimming cost V 4 bases and J 6 bases; bases outside gene matches: 5. The CDR3 DNA reads TGTGCCAGCAGCTCACAGGGGGCCGGCAATGAGCAGTTCTTC. It is translated as CASSSQGAGNEQFF.

The chain carries TRBV2 and TRBJ2-7; 7 nucleotides match TRBD1. CDR3 length: 13 residues. The germline V gene encodes CDR1 SNHLY and CDR2 FYNNEI. The junction had 4 bases not matched to a gene; V was cut back by 6 bases and J by 2 bases. CDR3 region: CASRPDRTYEQYF. CDR3 nucleotides: TGTGCCAGCAGGCCGGACAGGACCTACGAGCAGTACTTC.

The rearrangement links TRBV4-2 to TRBJ2-7, with a possible D match to TRBD2 (5 bases). CDR3 length equals 15 residues. Deletions cut 3 bases from V and 5 bases from J, with 17 bases between. Looked up from germline, CDR1 is LGHNA and CDR2 is YNFKEQ. In nucleotides, the CDR3 is TGTGCCAGCAGCCAGGACTGGCTTGAGGGAGACGAGCAGTACTTC. Translated: CASSQDWLEGDEQYF.

The gene calls are TRBV10-3 and TRBJ1-1; D remains ambiguous. Germline values: CDR1 ENHRY, CDR2 SYGVKD. V was trimmed by 0 bases and J by 1 base, leaving 12 bases between them. This CDR3 is built from 16 residues. CDR3 in amino acids: CAISESERVGNTEAFF. CDR3 DNA: TGTGCCATCAGTGAGTCGGAAAGGGTCGGGAACACTGAAGCTTTCTTT.

This clonotype occurred a few times. This rearrangement joins TRBV20-1 to TRBJ2-1; D gene uncertain. This CDR3 region has 15 residues. The ends were cut back, 3 bases at V and 0 bases at J, with 12 bases in the middle. Germline V lookup: CDR1 DFQATT, CDR2 SNEGSKA (reference sequence). The CDR3 bases are TGCAGTGCTAGTAGGCGGCCTGGCTCCTACAATGAGCAGTTCTTC. Its protein is CSASRRPGSYNEQFF.

This sequence joins TRBV9 and TRBJ2-6; D is possibly TRBD1 (6 bases). This CDR3 comprises 16 residues. V gave up 0 bases and J gave up 13 bases, with 20 bases separating them. Germline V gene sequence: CDR1 SGDLS, CDR2 YYNGEE. CDR3 amino acids: CASSVAATGRSGVLTF. The CDR3 DNA reads TGTGCCAGCAGCGTAGCGGCGACAGGAAGGTCGGGAGTCCTGACTTTC. Together with reference TRBV9 and TRBJ2-6, the CDR3 gives the full variable domain: DSGVTQTPKHLITATGQRVTLRCSPRSGDLSVYWYQQSLDQGLQFLIQYYNGEERAKGNILERFSAQQFPDLHSELNLSSLELGDSALYFCASSVAATGRSGVLTFGAGSRLTVL.

The chain employs TRBV4-2 and TRBJ1-4, with D possibly TRBD1 on 5 matching bases. Trimming removed 1 base at V and 7 bases at J, with 10 bases between. The CDR3 totals 14 residues. The germline V gene encodes CDR1 LGHNA and CDR2 YNFKEQ. The CDR3 here is CASSQGQSLEKLFF. Here the CDR3 DNA reads TGTGCCAGCAGCCAAGGACAGAGCCTTGAAAAACTGTTTTTT.

A word on this clonotype: One end of the junction varies from germline; a read error may be responsible. DNA for the CDR3: TGCAGTGCTCCGGGACAGGGCGCCTACGGGCAGTACTTC. Amino acid sequence: CSAPGQGAYGQYF. The chain couples TRBV20-1 to TRBJ2-7; TRBD1 agrees at 9 bases. CDR3 size: 13 residues. In germline, CDR1 is DFQATT, CDR2 SNEGSKA (reference sequence).

Ten or more counts support this clonotype. This chain connects TRBV27 to TRBJ2-3, with 11 bases lining up with TRBD2. V was pared by 3 bases and J by 4 bases, with 0 bases of the junction left unmatched. The CDR3 is 14 residues long. Germline CDR1 is MNHEY and CDR2 is SMNVEV (reference sequence). DNA for the CDR3: TGTGCCAGCAGTTTGGGACTAGCGGCAGATACGCAGTATTTT. This translates into CASSLGLAADTQYF.

The chain carries TRBV27 and TRBJ2-3; TRBD2 matches 10 bases. After removal of 5 bases from V and 3 bases from J, the junction contained 8 bases not matched to a gene. The CDR3 spans 16 residues. CDR1 and CDR2 (germline): MNHEY, SMNVEV (reference sequence). As DNA, the CDR3 is TGTGCCAGCAGTACGTTTAGACTAGCGGGTACAGATACGCAGTATTTT. It encodes CASSTFRLAGTDTQYF.